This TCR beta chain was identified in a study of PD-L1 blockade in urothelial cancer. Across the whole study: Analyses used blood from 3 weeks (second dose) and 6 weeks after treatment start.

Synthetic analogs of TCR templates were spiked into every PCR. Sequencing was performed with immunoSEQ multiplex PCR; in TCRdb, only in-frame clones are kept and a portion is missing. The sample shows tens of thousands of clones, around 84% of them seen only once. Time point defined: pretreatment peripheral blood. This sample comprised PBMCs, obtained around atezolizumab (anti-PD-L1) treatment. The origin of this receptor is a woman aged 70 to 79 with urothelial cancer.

CDR3 DNA sequence: TGTGCCAGCAGCTTAGCGCTCATCCGGTATAATGAAAAACTGTTTTTT. This sequence encodes CASSLALIRYNEKLFF. The rearrangement joins TRBV7-9 to TRBJ1-4, with D unresolved. The CDR3 totals 16 residues. Trimming took 0 bases from V and 4 from J, leaving 12 bases between them. CDR1 SEHNR and CDR2 FQNEAQ come from the germline V gene (reference sequence).